This entry concerns a single TCR beta chain. Its antigen is undetermined. This entry belongs to a study of T cells in Graves' hyperthyroidism and ophthalmopathy. Clinical symptoms, serum thyroxine and TRAb, thyroid ultrasound and orbital computed tomography together formed the diagnostic basis. Germline V gene data show CDR1 as SEHNR and CDR2 as FQNEAQ (reference sequence). The CDR3 loop spans 15 amino acids. With 1 base removed from V and 3 bases from J, the gap between germline ends came to 12 bases. Broader study findings: Prediction of ophthalmopathy progression came a median around 7.1 months pre-onset.

The source material, RNA transcripts, was used to amplify TCR beta CDR3 regions. Initially, a first-round RT-PCR of the TCR CDR3 employed the HTBI primer set. MiXCR, run by TCRdb on the multiplex PCR reads, gives a single entry per CDR3 protein. The sample lists 500,000 or so distinct CDR3 sequences; about 16% were seen once. This sequence originates from a young woman with Graves' ophthalmopathy. The rearrangement joins TRBV7-9 to TRBJ1-1, with a tentative D call TRBD1 (6 bases). Sample: blood. The DNA for the CDR3 is TGTGCCAGCAGCTTAGGTCAGGGGCGGTACACTGAAGCTTTCTTT. Protein: CASSLGQGRYTEAFF.